This T cell receptor (beta chain) is drawn from a study of shared clonotypes between healthy human individuals. At the level of the study: A couple of women and a few men aged 18 to 49 served as donors.

Study observations and caveats: Naive subsets, compared against memory subsets, generally had larger estimated richness values. Generation of non-shared clonotypes was less probable than generation of clonotypes shared by all four donors. Four donors shared approximately 5% of their naive CD4 clonotypes.

Points on this clone: Antigen unknown.

Germline V CDR1 and CDR2: SEHNR, FQNEAQ (reference sequence). The CDR3 extends over 15 amino acids. With 4 bases clipped from V and 4 bases from J, the junction kept 6 bases outside the gene matches. Produced via immunoSEQ multiplex PCR; TCRdb's table is partial and in-frame only. The repertoire holds roughly 1,600,000 clones, less than 99% seen once, with around 0.38% in the top ten. This chain joins TRBV7-9 and TRBJ2-7; 11 bases match TRBD2. The sequence was collected from a man younger than 40 in good health. Specimen: naive CD4+ T cells sorted from blood. As to subset: CD45RA+ positively selected. The CDR3 protein is CASSSYSGRGYEQYF. CDR3 nucleotide sequence: TGTGCCAGCAGCTCCTATAGCGGGAGGGGATACGAGCAGTACTTC.